The source of this TCR beta chain is a study of vaccination and CD4 T cells after COVID-19. The CDR3 runs to 13 residues. Germline CDR1 reads MNHEY; CDR2 reads SMNVEV (reference sequence). V was clipped by 6 bases and J by 0 bases, with 6 bases between them. This sample's time point: late sampling 161 to 241 days after vaccination in a few convalescent patients. Treatment noted: roughly 10-day PBMC culture with coronavirus spike peptide pools or control peptides (ViraFEST assay). First, ViraFEST expanded antigen-specific T cells with peptide pools, and next it sequenced the TCRs. Remarks on this clonotype: Its antigen remains unknown.

Sequencing of DNA taken from cultured CD4+ T cells relied on the Oncomine TCR Beta short-read assay. Each CDR3 protein gets one entry after TCRdb re-called the PCR reads with MiXCR. The sample yields fewer than 20,000 distinct CDR3 sequences, roughly 50% seen once. This specimen was CD4+ T cells from blood, cultured in vitro, taken about 7 months after SARS-CoV-2 vaccination. The chain recombines TRBV27 with TRBJ1-5; D remains unclear. This receptor was taken from a human donor who had recovered from COVID-19. In nucleotides, the CDR3 is TGTGCCAGCAGCAAGAATAGCAATCAGCCCCAGCATTTT. Its protein product is CASSKNSNQPQHF.